Listed below are T cell receptor beta chains from one sample, sequenced in a study of T cell responses to AZD1222 COVID-19 vaccine. Profiling relied on immunoSEQ multiplex PCR, and the TCRdb table lists in-frame clones only, not all of them. The table includes about 170,000 clones, approximately 90% detected once. The material was peripheral blood, obtained on day 0 of AZD1222 vaccination. All receptors derive from an adult in good health. The CDR3 runs from the conserved cysteine through the conserved F or W.

V: TRBV6-5
length: 12
CDR3: CASGQGTYEQYF

V: TRBV28
length: 13
CDR3: CASSLGIWNEQFF

V: TRBV15
length: 15
CDR3: CATSRGQVSTDTQYF

V: TRBV7-2
length: 15
CDR3: CASSLVVKGGAEAFF

V: TRBV19
length: 16
CDR3: CASSIIAGGLSDTQYF

V: TRBV7-9
length: 17
CDR3: CASSPLPVGPINEKLFF

V: TRBV28
length: 14
CDR3: CASETAELSYEQYF

V: TRBV6-2/TRBV6-3
length: 15
CDR3: CASSRRTAFSYEQYF

V: TRBV19
length: 14
CDR3: CASSIVGSNEKLFF

V: TRBV7-2
length: 14
CDR3: CASTRPAGTDTQYF

V: TRBV11-2
length: 14
CDR3: CASSLGGAVYEQYF

V: TRBV29-1
length: 15
CDR3: CSVEAPFFGNEKLFF

V: TRBV10-3
length: 13
CDR3: CAIQMDTNSPLHF

V: TRBV7-9
length: 12
CDR3: CASSLLPLEQYF

V: TRBV9
length: 16
CDR3: CASSVLGVSSYNEQFF

V: TRBV9
length: 15
CDR3: CASSERTGGHYGYTF

V: TRBV2
length: 14
CDR3: CASTGLAGLNTQYF

V: TRBV6-5
length: 15
CDR3: CASSYSVGGTDTQYF

V: TRBV28
length: 14
CDR3: CASSQTGPNEKLFF

V: TRBV6-2/TRBV6-3
length: 14
CDR3: CASSYFSFEQPQHF

V: TRBV9
length: 11
CDR3: CASSLPGGYTF

V: TRBV9
length: 15
CDR3: CASSVFWTAYNEQFF

V: TRBV7-3
length: 15
CDR3: CASSTAQMEWDGYTF

V: TRBV29-1
length: 12
CDR3: CSVVQSNYGYTF

V: TRBV7-9
length: 15
CDR3: CASSIRTGTNEKLFF

V: TRBV21-1
length: 16
CDR3: CASSTQGLAGGYEQYF